This record concerns one T cell receptor (beta chain) sequence. Its antigen is unknown. These data belong to a study of vaccination effects on CD4 cells after COVID-19. Profiling relied on immunoSEQ multiplex PCR, and the TCRdb table lists in-frame clones only, not all of them. The table records approximately 68,000 clones, about 78% of them present only once. ViraFEST expansion of antigen-specific CD4+ T cells with viral peptide pools preceded sequencing. Culture lasted 10 days before CD4+ T cell isolation. None of these healthy vaccinees had been infected with SARS-CoV-2 before vaccination. Broader study findings: Convalescent patients numbered few in the study; early post-infection timepoints were missing entirely. Clones induced by infection and by vaccine showed marked clonal contraction late after vaccination.

The V gene end was trimmed by 4 bases and the J gene end by 0 bases; junction bases not matched to a gene: 3. CDR1 and CDR2 (germline): SGHTA, FQGNSA. The CDR3 length is 15 residues. The input for sequencing was CD4+ T cells from PBMCs cultured with SARS-CoV-2 spike peptides, taken before COVID-19 vaccination. The receptor was derived from a human donor who received a COVID-19 vaccine. The V call is TRBV7-2, the J call TRBJ2-1; 7 nucleotides align to TRBD2. Here the CDR3 DNA reads TGTGCCAGCAGCTCCAGGACTAGCTCCTACAATGAGCAGTTCTTC. Amino acids: CASSSRTSSYNEQFF.